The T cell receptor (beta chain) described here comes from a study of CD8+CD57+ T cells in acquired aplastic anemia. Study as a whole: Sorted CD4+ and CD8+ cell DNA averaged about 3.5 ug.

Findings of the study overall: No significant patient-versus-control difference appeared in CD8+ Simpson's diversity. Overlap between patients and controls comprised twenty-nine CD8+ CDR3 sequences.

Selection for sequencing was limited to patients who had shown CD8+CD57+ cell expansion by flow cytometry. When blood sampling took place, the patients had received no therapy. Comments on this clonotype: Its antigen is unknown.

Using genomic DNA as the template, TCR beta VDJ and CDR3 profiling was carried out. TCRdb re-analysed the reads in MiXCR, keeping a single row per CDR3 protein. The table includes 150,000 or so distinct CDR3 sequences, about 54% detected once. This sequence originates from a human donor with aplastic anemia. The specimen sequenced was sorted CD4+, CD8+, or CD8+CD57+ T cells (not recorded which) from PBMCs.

As DNA, the CDR3 is TGTGCCAGCAGACCCGGACCCGGGGCAGACTATAATTCACCCCTCCACTTT. It specifies CASRPGPGADYNSPLHF. The rearrangement uses TRBV6-2 or TRBV6-3 and TRBJ1-6, with D tentatively TRBD1 (5 bases). From germline, CDR1 is MNHEY and CDR2 SVGEGT. Between the trimmed V and J ends, which lost 6 bases and 3 bases, there was a span of 18 bases. This CDR3 spans 17 amino acids.